This TCR beta chain was sequenced for a study of memory CD4+ T cells and cytomegalovirus serostatus. Background on the study: Donors were healthy Belgian adults, several CMV seropositive and approximately 25 seronegative. Study-level results: The CMV-associated TCR signature appears largely within the CD4+ memory repertoire.

About this clone: The antigen is unknown.

The repertoire was sequenced with immunoSEQ multiplex PCR; TCRdb's copy has only in-frame clones and lacks some. The repertoire consists of about 60,000 clones, with about 80% occurring once and the leading ten covering around 2.5%. Single viable CD3+CD4+CD8-CD45RO+ cells were sorted as the memory CD4+ T cells. Serostatus was set by detecting CMV pp150, pp28, p38, p52 IgG. Total CD4+ T cells were enriched by CD4 positive selection. The clonotype originates from an adult in good health and CMV-seropositive. The material sequenced was memory CD4+ T cells from blood.

The CDR3 DNA is TGCGCCAGCAGCTTCGGGGTCTCCGGGGGCGCCTACGAGCAGTACTTC. Its protein is CASSFGVSGGAYEQYF. The chain uses TRBV5-1 and TRBJ2-7; the D gene could be TRBD1 or TRBD2 (6 bases each). The CDR3 is 16 residues long. Germline assignment: CDR1 SGHRS and CDR2 YFSETQ. Deletions cut 2 bases from V and 2 bases from J, with 17 bases between.